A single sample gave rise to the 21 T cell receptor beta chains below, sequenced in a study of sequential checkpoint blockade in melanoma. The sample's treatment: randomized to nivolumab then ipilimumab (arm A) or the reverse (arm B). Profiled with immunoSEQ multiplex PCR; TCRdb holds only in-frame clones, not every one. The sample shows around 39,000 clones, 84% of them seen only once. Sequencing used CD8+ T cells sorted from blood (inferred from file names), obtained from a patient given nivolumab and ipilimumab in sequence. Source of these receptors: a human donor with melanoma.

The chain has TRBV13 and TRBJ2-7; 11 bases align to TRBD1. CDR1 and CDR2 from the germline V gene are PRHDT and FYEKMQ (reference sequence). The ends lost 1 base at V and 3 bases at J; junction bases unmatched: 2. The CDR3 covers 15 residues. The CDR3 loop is CASSLVGTGGYEQYF. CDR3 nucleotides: TGTGCCAGCAGCTTAGTTGGGACAGGGGGCTACGAGCAGTACTTC.

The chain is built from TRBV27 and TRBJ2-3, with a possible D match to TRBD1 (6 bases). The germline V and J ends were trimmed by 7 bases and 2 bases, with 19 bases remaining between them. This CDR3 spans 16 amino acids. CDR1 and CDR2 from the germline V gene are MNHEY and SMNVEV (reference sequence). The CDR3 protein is CASTPSVDSNTDTQYF. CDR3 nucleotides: TGTGCCAGCACCCCCTCCGTGGACAGCAACACAGATACGCAGTATTTT.

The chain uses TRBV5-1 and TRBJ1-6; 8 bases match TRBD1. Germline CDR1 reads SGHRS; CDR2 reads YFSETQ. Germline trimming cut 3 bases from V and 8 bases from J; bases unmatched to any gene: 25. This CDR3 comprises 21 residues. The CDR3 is CASSWDLKTGVVDGIDSPLHF. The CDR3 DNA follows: TGCGCCAGCAGCTGGGACCTGAAGACAGGGGTAGTAGACGGGATTGATTCACCCCTCCACTTT.

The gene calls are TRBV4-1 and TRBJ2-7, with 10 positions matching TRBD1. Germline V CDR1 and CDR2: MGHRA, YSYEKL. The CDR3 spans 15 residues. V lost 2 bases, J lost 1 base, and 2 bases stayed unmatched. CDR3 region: CASSQMGQGSYEQYF. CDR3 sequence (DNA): TGCGCCAGCAGCCAAATGGGACAGGGGTCCTACGAGCAGTACTTC.

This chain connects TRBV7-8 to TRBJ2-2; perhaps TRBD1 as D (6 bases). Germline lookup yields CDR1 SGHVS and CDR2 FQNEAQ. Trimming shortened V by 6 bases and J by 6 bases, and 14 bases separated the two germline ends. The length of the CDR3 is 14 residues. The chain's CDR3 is CASRGAQSAGELFF. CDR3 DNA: TGTGCCAGCAGGGGGGCACAGTCGGCCGGGGAGCTGTTTTTT.

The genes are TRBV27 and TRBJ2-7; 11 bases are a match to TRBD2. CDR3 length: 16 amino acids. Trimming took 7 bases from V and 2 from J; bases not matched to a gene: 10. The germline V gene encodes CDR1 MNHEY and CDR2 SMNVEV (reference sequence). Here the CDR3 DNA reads TGTGCCAGCACCCAAGATGGGACTAGCGGAACCTACGAGCAGTACTTC. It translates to CASTQDGTSGTYEQYF.

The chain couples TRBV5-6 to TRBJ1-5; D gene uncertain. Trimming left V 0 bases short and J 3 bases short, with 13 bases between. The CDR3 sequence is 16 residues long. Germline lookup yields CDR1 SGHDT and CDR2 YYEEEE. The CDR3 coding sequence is TGTGCCAGCAGCTTGGGTTCAATACTAGACAATCAGCCCCAGCATTTT. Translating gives CASSLGSILDNQPQHF.

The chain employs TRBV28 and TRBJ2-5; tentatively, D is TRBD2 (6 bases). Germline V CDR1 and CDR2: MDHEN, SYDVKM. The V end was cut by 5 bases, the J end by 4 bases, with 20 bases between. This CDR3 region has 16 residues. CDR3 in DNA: TGTGCCAGCAGTCATGACGAATCGGGAGTGTCAGAGACCCAGTACTTC. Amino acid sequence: CASSHDESGVSETQYF.

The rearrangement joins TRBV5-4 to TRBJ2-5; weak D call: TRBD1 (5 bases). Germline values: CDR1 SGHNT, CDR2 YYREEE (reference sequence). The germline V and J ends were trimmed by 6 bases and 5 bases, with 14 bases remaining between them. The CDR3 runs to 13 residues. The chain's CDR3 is CASNLPPGETQYF. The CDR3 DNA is TGTGCCAGCAACCTACCCCCAGGGGAGACCCAGTACTTC.

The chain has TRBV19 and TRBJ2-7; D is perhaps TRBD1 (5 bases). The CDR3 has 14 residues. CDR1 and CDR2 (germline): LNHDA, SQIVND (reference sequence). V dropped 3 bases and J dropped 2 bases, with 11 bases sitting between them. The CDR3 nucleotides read TGTGCCAGTAGTATGGCAGGGCCCACCTACGAGCAGTACTTC. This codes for CASSMAGPTYEQYF.

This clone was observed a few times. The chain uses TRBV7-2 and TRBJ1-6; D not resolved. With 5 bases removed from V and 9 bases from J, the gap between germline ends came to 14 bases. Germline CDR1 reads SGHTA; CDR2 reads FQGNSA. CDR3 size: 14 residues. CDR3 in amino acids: CASSPTGSGSPLHF. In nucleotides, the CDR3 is TGTGCCAGCAGCCCAACGGGGAGCGGTTCACCCCTCCACTTT. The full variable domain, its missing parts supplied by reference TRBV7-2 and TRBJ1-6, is GAGVSQSPSNKVTEKGKDVELRCDPISGHTALYWYRQSLGQGLEFLIYFQGNSAPDKSGLPSDRFSAERTGGSVSTLTIQRTQQEDSAVYLCASSPTGSGSPLHFGNGTRLTVT.

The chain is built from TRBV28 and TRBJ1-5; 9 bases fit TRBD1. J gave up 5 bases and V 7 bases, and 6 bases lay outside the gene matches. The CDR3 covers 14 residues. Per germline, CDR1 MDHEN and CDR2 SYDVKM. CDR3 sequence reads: CASNGQGPYQPQHF. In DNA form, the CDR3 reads TGTGCCAGCAATGGACAGGGGCCCTATCAGCCCCAGCATTTT.

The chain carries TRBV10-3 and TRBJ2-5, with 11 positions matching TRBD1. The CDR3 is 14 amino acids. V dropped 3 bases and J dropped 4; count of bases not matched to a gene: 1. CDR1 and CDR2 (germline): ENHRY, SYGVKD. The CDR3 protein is CAISEGQGAETQYF. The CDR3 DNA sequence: TGTGCCATCAGTGAAGGACAGGGGGCAGAGACCCAGTACTTC.

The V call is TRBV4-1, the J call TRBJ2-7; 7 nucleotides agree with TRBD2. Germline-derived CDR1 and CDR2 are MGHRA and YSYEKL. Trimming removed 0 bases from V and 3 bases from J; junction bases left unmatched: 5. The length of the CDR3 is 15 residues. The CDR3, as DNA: TGCGCCAGCAGCCAAGAAGATCGGGAGGTCTACGAGCAGTACTTC. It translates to CASSQEDREVYEQYF.

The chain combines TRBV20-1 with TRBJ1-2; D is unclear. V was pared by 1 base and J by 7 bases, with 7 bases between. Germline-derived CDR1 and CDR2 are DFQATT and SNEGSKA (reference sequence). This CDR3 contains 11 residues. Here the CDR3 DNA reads TGCAGTGCTAGAGCGCGGGGTGGCTACACCTTC. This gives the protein CSARARGGYTF.

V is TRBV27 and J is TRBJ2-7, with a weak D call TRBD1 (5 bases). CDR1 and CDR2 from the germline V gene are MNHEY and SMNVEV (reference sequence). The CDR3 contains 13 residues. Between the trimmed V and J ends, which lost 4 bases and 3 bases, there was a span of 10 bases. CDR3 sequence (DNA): TGTGCCAGCAGTTGGACACCTCTCTACGAGCAGTACTTC. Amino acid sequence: CASSWTPLYEQYF.

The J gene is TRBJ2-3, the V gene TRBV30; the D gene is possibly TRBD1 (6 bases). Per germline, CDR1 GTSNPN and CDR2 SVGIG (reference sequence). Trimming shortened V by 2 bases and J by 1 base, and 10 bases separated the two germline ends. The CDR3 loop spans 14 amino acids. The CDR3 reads CAWSLGAGTDTQYF. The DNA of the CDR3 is TGTGCCTGGAGTCTGGGGGCCGGCACAGATACGCAGTATTTT.

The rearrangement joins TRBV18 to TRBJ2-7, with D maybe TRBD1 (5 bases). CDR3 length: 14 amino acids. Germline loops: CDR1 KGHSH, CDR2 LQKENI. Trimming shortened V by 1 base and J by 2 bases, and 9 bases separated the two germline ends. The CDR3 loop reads CASSPLDTTYEQYF. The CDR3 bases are TGTGCCAGCTCACCACTGGACACCACCTACGAGCAGTACTTC.

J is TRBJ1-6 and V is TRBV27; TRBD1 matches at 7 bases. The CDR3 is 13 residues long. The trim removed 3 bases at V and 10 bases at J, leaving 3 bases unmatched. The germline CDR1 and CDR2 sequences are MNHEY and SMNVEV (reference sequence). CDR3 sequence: CASSLGQQSPLHF. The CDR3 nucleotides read TGTGCCAGCAGTTTGGGACAGCAATCACCCCTCCACTTT.

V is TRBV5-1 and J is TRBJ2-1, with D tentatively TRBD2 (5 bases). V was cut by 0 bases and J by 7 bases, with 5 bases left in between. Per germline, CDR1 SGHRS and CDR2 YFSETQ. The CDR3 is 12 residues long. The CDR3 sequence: CASSLGGNEQFF. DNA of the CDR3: TGCGCCAGCAGCTTGGGAGGGAATGAGCAGTTCTTC. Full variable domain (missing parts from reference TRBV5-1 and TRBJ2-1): KAGVTQTPRYLIKTRGQQVTLSCSPISGHRSVSWYQQTPGQGLQFLFEYFSETQRNKGNFPGRFSGRQFSNSRSEMNVSTLELGDSALYLCASSLGGNEQFFGPGTRLTVL.

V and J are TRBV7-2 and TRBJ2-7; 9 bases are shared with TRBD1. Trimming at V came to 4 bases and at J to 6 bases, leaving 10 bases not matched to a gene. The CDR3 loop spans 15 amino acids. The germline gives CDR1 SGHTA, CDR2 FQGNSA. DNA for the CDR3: TGTGCCAGCAGCTGGGGGGACAGGGAGCTGGGCGAGCAGTACTTC. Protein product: CASSWGDRELGEQYF. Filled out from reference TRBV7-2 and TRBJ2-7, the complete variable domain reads GAGVSQSPSNKVTEKGKDVELRCDPISGHTALYWYRQSLGQGLEFLIYFQGNSAPDKSGLPSDRFSAERTGGSVSTLTIQRTQQEDSAVYLCASSWGDRELGEQYFGPGTRLTVT.